The sample holds many counts of the clone carrying this T cell receptor (beta chain). Antigen: not known. The data are from a study of regulatory T cells in long-lasting Graves disease. Study observations and caveats: Comparison showed that persistent patients shared more public clonotypes (fewer than 3,000) than new patients (966). With persistent disease, TRBV28, TRBJ1-2 and TRBJ2-5 were the favored segments. Tissue studied was limited to peripheral blood, excluding thyroid tissue.

HTBI primers from iRepertoire and Arm-PCR of CDR3 regions yielded the TCR beta libraries. TCRdb ran MiXCR on the multiplex PCR reads and lists one entry per CDR3 protein. This table holds 300,000 to 500,000 distinct CDR3 sequences, less than 25% found once. Regarding time point: persistent/refractory GD, antithyroid drugs over 5 years with positive TRAb. The TCR library was prepared using RNA isolated from PBMCs. Patients hailed from an endocrinology department in Xi'an, China. Trimming took 7 bases from V and 1 from J, leaving 10 bases between them. The CDR3 loop spans 13 amino acids. The germline V gene has CDR1 MDHEN and CDR2 SYDVKM.

The input for sequencing was peripheral blood mononuclear cells (PBMCs), taken when the disease was refractory, from a patient treated with antithyroid drugs. The V gene is TRBV28, the J gene TRBJ1-1; D gene unclear. The receptor's source is a female donor with Graves disease. The chain's CDR3 is CASIPLPNTEAFF. CDR3 DNA sequence: TGTGCCAGCATTCCCCTGCCGAACACTGAAGCTTTCTTT.